These 16 T cell receptor beta chains share one sample of origin, sequenced in a study of T cell responses to AZD1222 COVID-19 vaccine. Clones were read by immunoSEQ multiplex PCR, and TCRdb kept only the in-frame ones, dropping some. This table holds about 56,000 clones, approximately 89% found once. Source: peripheral blood, taken on day 0 of AZD1222 vaccination. These receptors all come from an adult in good health.

The chain links TRBV6-5 to TRBJ1-3; tentatively, D is TRBD1 (6 bases). V lost 6 bases, J lost 1 base, and 10 bases lay in between. The CDR3 covers 14 residues. In germline, CDR1 is MNHEY, CDR2 SVGAGI. The CDR3 DNA reads as TGTGCCAGCAGCACAGGGATATCTGGAAACACCATATATTTT. Its protein product is CASSTGISGNTIYF.

This chain links TRBV19 with TRBJ1-1; TRBD1 matches at 8 bases. This CDR3 comprises 15 residues. J gave up 10 bases and V 7 bases, and 17 bases lay outside the gene matches. Germline lookup yields CDR1 LNHDA and CDR2 SQIVND (reference sequence). CDR3 residues: CASTGESDRGPSAFF. CDR3 DNA sequence: TGTGCCAGTACCGGGGAATCTGACAGGGGCCCCTCAGCTTTCTTT.

The J gene is TRBJ1-1, the V gene TRBV29-1; 10 nucleotides match TRBD1. The V gene's germline CDR1 is SQVTM and CDR2 ANQGSEA. The CDR3 extends over 12 amino acids. V was clipped by 5 bases and J by 7 bases; unmatched bases: 4. CDR3 in amino acids: CSVTGTGDEAFF. DNA for the CDR3: TGCAGCGTTACCGGGACAGGGGATGAAGCTTTCTTT.

The CDR3: CASSGDGVGGYTF. The CDR3 bases are TGTGCCAGCAGCGGGGATGGCGTAGGAGGCTACACCTTC. The chain has TRBV5-5 and TRBJ1-2; no definite D call. Germline CDR1 SGHKS, CDR2 YYEKEE (reference sequence). The CDR3 is 13 amino acids. V lost 4 bases, J lost 8 bases, and 15 bases lay in between.

The chain links TRBV5-4 to TRBJ2-7; D not certain. Germline lookup yields CDR1 SGHNT and CDR2 YYREEE (reference sequence). The V end was cut by 0 bases, the J end by 2 bases, with 12 bases between. The CDR3 is 15 residues long. The CDR3 coding sequence is TGTGCCAGCAGCTTGGACAGCCACTCCGCCTACGAGCAGTACTTC. Amino acids: CASSLDSHSAYEQYF.

This clone was detected a few times. The V and J genes are TRBV6-4 and TRBJ1-1; no firm D call. CDR3 length: 14 amino acids. Germline assignment: CDR1 MRHNA and CDR2 SNTAGT. V shed 6 bases and J shed 5 bases, with 16 bases lying between them. CDR3 coding DNA: TGTGCCAGCAGAAATCGGGTCGGGGAGACTGAAGCTTTCTTT. Translated: CASRNRVGETEAFF.

J is TRBJ2-5 and V is TRBV21-1; the table's D call, TRBD2, was not checked against the DNA. TRBV21-1 represents a pseudogene. This CDR3 contains 18 residues. The CDR3 nucleotides are TGTGCCAGCAAACCATCCGGGACTAGCGGGATCCCGACTAGGACCCAGTACTTC. Translated: CASKPSGTSGIPTRTQYF.

The chain is built from TRBV7-2 and TRBJ1-4; 8 positions match TRBD1. The germline CDR1 and CDR2 sequences are SGHTA and FQGNSA. V was clipped by 5 bases and J by 6 bases; unmatched bases: 11. There are 16 residues in the CDR3. The DNA of the CDR3 is TGTGCCAGCAGCCCGCATCTGACAGGGGCCTATGAAAAACTGTTTTTT. This codes for CASSPHLTGAYEKLFF.

This clone has only one observation. The rearrangement links TRBV5-1 to TRBJ1-1; weak D call: TRBD1 (5 bases). The V gene's germline CDR1 is SGHRS and CDR2 YFSETQ. The CDR3 length is 14 residues. V lost 4 bases and J 4 bases, leaving 14 bases between the germline ends. CDR3 DNA: TGCGCCAGCAGCGTAGACAGTCGGGGCACTGAAGCTTTCTTT. Its translation: CASSVDSRGTEAFF.

The chain couples TRBV30 to TRBJ2-2, with TRBD2 matching over 15 bases. V lost 2 bases, J lost 4 bases, and 20 bases stayed unmatched. CDR3 length equals 22 residues. Germline values: CDR1 GTSNPN, CDR2 SVGIG (reference sequence). In DNA, the CDR3 is TGTGCCTGGAGTCTAAGATCTTTTACCGGGACTAGCGGGAGGAAGGGCACCGGGGAGCTGTTTTTT. The encoded protein is CAWSLRSFTGTSGRKGTGELFF.

The chain is built from TRBV4-3 and TRBJ1-6, with D unclear. CDR1 and CDR2 from the germline V gene are LGHNA and YSLEER. CDR3 length: 14 residues. Deletions cut 0 bases from V and 6 bases from J, with 6 bases between. The CDR3 reads CASSQERANSPLHF. The CDR3 DNA reads as TGCGCCAGCAGCCAAGAAAGAGCTAATTCACCCCTCCACTTT.

The genes are TRBV6-5 and TRBJ2-7, with 10 nucleotides matching TRBD1. V lost 6 bases, J lost 11 bases, and 10 bases stayed unmatched. Germline loops: CDR1 MNHEY, CDR2 SVGAGI. The CDR3 consists of 13 residues. This chain's CDR3 is CASRGTGADEEYF. The CDR3 bases are TGTGCCAGCAGGGGGACAGGGGCCGATGAGGAGTACTTC.

V is TRBV12-3 or TRBV12-4 and J is TRBJ1-4; D unresolved. V was pared by 8 bases and J by 7 bases, with 8 bases between. The CDR3 totals 11 residues. CDR3 sequence: CASSPSEKLFF. The CDR3 DNA sequence: TGTGCCAGCTCCCCGTCTGAAAAACTGTTTTTT.

The V gene is TRBV6-5, the J gene TRBJ1-3; 7 bases agree with TRBD1. Germline trimming cut 6 bases from V and 4 bases from J; bases unmatched to any gene: 9. This CDR3 has 15 amino acids. In germline, CDR1 is MNHEY, CDR2 SVGAGI. This CDR3 reads CASSPATGDGNTIYF. CDR3 nucleotide sequence: TGTGCCAGCAGCCCCGCCACAGGGGACGGAAACACCATATATTTT.

The chain combines TRBV11-2 with TRBJ2-7, with 9 positions matching TRBD2. Germline CDR1 SGHAT, CDR2 FQNNGV. The CDR3 spans 14 residues. V gave up 5 bases and J gave up 4 bases; unmatched junction bases: 6. In nucleotides, the CDR3 is TGTGCCAGCAGCACCCGGACTAGCGAATACGAGCAGTACTTC. This gives the protein CASSTRTSEYEQYF.

The chain couples TRBV15 to TRBJ1-2, with a possible D match to TRBD1 (5 bases). V was pared by 0 bases and J by 7 bases, with 15 bases between. The CDR3 contains 15 residues. Per germline, CDR1 LNHNV and CDR2 YYDKDF (reference sequence). Here the CDR3 DNA reads TGTGCCACCAGCAGAGATTATGGGGGACGAGCTGGCTACACCTTC. The encoded protein is CATSRDYGGRAGYTF.